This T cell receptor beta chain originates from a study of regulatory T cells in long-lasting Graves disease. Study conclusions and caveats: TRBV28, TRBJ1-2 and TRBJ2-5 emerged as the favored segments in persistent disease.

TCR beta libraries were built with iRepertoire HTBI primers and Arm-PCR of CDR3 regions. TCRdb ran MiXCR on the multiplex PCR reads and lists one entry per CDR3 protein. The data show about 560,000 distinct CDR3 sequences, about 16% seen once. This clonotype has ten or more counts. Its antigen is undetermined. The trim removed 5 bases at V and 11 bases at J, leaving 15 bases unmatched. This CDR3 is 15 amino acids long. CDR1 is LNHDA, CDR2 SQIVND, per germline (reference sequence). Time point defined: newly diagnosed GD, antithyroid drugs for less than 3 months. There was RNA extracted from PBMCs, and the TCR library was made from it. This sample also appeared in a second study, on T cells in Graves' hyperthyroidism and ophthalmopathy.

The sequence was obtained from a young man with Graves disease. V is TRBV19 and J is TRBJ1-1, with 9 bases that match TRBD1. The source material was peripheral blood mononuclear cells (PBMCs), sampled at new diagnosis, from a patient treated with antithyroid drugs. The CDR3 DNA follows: TGTGCCAGTAGTTCTCCGGGACAGGGAACCTTTCGGGCTTTCTTT. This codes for CASSSPGQGTFRAFF.